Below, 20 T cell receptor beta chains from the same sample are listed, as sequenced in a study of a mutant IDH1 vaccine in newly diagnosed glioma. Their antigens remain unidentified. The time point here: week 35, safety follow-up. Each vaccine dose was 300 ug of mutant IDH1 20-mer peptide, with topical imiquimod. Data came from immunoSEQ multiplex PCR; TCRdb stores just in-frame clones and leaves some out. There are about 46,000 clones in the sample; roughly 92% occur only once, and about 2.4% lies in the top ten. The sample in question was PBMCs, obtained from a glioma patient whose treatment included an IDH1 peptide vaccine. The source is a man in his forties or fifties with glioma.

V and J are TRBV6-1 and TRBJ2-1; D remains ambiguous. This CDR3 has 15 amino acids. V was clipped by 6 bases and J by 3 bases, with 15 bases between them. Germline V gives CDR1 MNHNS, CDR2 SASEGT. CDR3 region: CASRLQSILYNEQFF. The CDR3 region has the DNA TGTGCCAGCAGGCTGCAGTCCATACTCTACAATGAGCAGTTCTTC.

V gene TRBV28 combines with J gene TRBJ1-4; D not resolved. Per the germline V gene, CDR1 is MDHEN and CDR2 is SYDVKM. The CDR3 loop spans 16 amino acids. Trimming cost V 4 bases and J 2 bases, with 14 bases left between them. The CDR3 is CASSYALLHTNEKLFF. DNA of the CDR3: TGTGCCAGCAGTTACGCATTACTACATACTAATGAAAAACTGTTTTTT.

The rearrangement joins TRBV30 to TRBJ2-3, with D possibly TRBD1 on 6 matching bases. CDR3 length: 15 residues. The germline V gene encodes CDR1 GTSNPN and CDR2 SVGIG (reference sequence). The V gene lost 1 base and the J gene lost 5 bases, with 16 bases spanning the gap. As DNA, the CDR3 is TGTGCCTGGAGTGGGGAACGGGACATGGGAGATACGCAGTATTTT. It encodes CAWSGERDMGDTQYF.

The CDR3 nucleotides are TGTGCCAGCAGCTTGGAGGGGGCCACCTACGAGCAGTACTTC. Translation gives CASSLEGATYEQYF. This chain links TRBV7-8 with TRBJ2-5; perhaps TRBD1 as D (7 bases). The end of the DNA aligns better with TRBJ2-7, so the J call may be wrong. Per germline, CDR1 SGHVS and CDR2 FQNEAQ. The CDR3 totals 14 residues.

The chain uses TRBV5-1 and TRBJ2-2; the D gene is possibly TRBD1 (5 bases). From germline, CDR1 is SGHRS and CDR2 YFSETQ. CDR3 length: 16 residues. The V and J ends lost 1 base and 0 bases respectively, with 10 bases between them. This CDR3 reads CASSLTGRPNTGELFF. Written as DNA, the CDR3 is TGCGCCAGCAGCTTGACAGGACGGCCGAACACCGGGGAGCTGTTTTTT.

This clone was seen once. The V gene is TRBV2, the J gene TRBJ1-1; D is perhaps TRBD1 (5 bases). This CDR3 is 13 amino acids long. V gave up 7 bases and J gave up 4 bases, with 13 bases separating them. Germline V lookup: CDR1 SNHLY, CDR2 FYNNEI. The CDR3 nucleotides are TGTGCCAGCACCATACTCCAGGGCACTGAAGCTTTCTTT. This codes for CASTILQGTEAFF.

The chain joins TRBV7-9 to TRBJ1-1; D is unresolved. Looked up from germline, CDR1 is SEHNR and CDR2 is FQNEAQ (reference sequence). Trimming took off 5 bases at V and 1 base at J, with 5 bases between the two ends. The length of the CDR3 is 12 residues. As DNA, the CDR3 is TGTGCCAGCAGCCGGGGGAACACTGAAGCTTTCTTT. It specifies CASSRGNTEAFF.

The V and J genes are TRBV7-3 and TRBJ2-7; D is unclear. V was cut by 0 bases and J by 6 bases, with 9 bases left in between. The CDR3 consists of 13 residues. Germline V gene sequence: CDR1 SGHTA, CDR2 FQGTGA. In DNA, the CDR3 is TGTGCCAGCAGCTTAACCCCTCTTACCGAGCAGTACTTC. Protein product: CASSLTPLTEQYF.

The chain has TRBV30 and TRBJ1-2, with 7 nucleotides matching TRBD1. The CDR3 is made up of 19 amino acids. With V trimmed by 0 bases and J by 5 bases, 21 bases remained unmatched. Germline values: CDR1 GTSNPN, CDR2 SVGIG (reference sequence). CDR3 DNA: TGTGCCTGGAGTGTACGTGCAAGAGACAACAGGGGTTCGTGGTATGGCTACACCTTC. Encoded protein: CAWSVRARDNRGSWYGYTF.

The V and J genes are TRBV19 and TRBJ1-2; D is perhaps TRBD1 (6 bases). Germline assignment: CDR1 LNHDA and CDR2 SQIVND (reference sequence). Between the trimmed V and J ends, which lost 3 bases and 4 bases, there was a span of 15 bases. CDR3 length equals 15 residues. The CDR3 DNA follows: TGTGCCAGTAGTATCCCAGGGGACGAGAGCTATGGCTACACCTTC. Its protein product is CASSIPGDESYGYTF.

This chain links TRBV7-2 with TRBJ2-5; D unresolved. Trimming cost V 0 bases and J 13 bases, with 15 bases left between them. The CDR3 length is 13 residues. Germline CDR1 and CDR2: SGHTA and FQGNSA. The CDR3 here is CASSLAFGMRWYF. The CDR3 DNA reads TGTGCCAGCAGCTTAGCGTTCGGAATGCGGTGGTACTTC.

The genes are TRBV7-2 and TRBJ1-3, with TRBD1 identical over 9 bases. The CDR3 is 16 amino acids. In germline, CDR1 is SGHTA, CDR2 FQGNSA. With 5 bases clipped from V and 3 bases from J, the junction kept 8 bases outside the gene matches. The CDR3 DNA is TGTGCCAGCAGCATTGCCGGGACAGGGTATGGAAACACCATATATTTT. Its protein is CASSIAGTGYGNTIYF.

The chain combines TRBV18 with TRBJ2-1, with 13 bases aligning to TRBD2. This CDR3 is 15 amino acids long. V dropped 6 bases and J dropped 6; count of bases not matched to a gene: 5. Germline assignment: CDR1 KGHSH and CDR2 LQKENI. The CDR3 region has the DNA TGTGCCAGCTCTCCCGGACTAGCGGGAGTCAATGAGCAGTTCTTC. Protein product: CASSPGLAGVNEQFF.

The CDR3 nucleotides read TGTGCCAGTAGACCGAGCAAGGCAACCTACGAGCAGTACTTC. It yields the protein CASRPSKATYEQYF. The chain links TRBV19 to TRBJ2-7; D is ambiguous. Germline loops: CDR1 LNHDA, CDR2 SQIVND (reference sequence). V gave up 6 bases and J gave up 2 bases, with 14 bases separating them. The CDR3 sequence is 14 residues long.

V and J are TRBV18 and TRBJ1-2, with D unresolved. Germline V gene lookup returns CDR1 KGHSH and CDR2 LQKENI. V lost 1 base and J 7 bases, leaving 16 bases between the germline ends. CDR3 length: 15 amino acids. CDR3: CASSPLRLTEGGYTF. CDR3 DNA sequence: TGTGCCAGCTCACCACTGAGGCTTACAGAAGGTGGCTACACCTTC.

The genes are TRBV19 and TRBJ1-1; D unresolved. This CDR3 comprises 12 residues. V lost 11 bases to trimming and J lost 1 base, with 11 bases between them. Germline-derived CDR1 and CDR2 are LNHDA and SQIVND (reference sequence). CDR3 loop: CAFRARNTEAFF. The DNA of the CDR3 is TGTGCCTTCAGAGCCAGGAACACTGAAGCTTTCTTT. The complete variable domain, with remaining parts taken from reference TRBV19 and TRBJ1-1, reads DGGITQSPKYLFRKEGQNVTLSCEQNLNHDAMYWYRQDPGQGLRLIYYSQIVNDFQKGDIAEGYSVSREKKESFPLTVTSAQKNPTAFYLCAFRARNTEAFFGQGTRLTVV.

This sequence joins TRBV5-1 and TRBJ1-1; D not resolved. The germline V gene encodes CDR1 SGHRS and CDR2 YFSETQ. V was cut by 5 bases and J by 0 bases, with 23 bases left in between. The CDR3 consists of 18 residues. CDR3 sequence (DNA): TGCGCCAGCAGTCCCCCAAGGAGAGACCCCCAGATGAACACTGAAGCTTTCTTT. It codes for CASSPPRRDPQMNTEAFF.

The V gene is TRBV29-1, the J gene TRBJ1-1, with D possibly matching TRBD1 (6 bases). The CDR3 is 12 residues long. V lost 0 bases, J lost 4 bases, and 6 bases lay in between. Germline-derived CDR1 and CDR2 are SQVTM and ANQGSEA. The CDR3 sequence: CSVEEGATEAFF. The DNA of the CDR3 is TGCAGCGTTGAAGAGGGGGCCACTGAAGCTTTCTTT.

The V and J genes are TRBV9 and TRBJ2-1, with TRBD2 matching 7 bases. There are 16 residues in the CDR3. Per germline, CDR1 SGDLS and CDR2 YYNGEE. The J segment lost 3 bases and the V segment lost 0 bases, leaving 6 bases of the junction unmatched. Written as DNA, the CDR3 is TGTGCCAGCAGCGTAGCACGGAGCGGGGACTACAATGAGCAGTTCTTC. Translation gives CASSVARSGDYNEQFF.

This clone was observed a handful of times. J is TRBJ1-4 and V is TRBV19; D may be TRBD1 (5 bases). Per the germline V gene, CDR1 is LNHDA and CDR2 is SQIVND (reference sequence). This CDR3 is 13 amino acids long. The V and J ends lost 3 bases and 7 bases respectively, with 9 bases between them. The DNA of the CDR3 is TGTGCCAGTAGTATGGGGGAGATTGAAAAACTGTTTTTT. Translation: CASSMGEIEKLFF.